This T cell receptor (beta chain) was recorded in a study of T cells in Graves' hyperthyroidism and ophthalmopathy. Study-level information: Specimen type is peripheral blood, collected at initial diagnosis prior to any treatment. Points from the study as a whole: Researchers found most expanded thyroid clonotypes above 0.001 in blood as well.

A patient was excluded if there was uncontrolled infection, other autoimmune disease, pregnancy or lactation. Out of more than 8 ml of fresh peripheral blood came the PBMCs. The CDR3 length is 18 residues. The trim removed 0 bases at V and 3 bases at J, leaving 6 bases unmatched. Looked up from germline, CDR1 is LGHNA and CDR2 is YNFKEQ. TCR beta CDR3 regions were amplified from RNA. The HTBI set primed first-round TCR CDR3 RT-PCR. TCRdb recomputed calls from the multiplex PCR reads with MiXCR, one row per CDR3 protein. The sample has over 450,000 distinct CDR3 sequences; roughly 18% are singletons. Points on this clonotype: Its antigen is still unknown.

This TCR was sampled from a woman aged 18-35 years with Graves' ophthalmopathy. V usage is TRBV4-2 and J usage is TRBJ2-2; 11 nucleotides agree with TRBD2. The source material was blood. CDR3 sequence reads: CASSQDVASGGYTGELFF. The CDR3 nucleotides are TGTGCCAGCAGCCAAGACGTGGCTAGCGGGGGGTACACCGGGGAGCTGTTTTTT.